This T cell receptor beta chain was sequenced during a study of cytomegalovirus exposure and HLA in healthy donors. On the study more broadly: It was reported in a later analysis that the same platform had been used for the roughly 110 validation repertoires as for the 550 to 700 first-cohort repertoires.

Unmatched junction bases numbered 12, after V lost 6 bases and J lost 2 bases. The CDR3 runs to 16 residues. The germline CDR1 and CDR2 sequences are MNHNY and SVGAGI (reference sequence). This clone was seen only a few times. The target antigen is unknown. Study observations and caveats: Most TCR sequences showed up rarely, but some public TCRs showed up in many donors.

TCRdb keeps only in-frame clones here, not all; method: immunoSEQ multiplex PCR. Seen here are roughly 60,000 clones, roughly 94% observed once, and the top ten hold around 2.3%. The rearrangement joins TRBV6-6 to TRBJ2-7; 8 bases agree with TRBD1. The sequence was collected from a man aged 18 to 30 in good health and CMV-seronegative. What was sequenced was PBMCs. The CDR3, as DNA: TGTGCCAGCAGCCCTGCCATCGGGACAGGAGCCTACGAGCAGTACTTC. It encodes CASSPAIGTGAYEQYF.